The 24 T cell receptor beta chains presented below share a single source sample, sequenced in a study of cytomegalovirus exposure and HLA in healthy donors. This PCR relied on a set of 60 Vbeta primers and 13 Jbeta primers. Only in-frame clones appear in the TCRdb table, and some are missing; sequencing was by immunoSEQ multiplex PCR. The repertoire holds roughly 170,000 clones, with about four fifths as singletons. Sequencing input: PBMCs. Source of these receptors: a woman aged 18-29 years in good health and CMV-seronegative.

The chain recombines TRBV27 with TRBJ2-3, with TRBD2 matching 12 bases. With 5 bases clipped from V and 5 bases from J, the junction kept 14 bases outside the gene matches. The germline CDR1 and CDR2 sequences are MNHEY and SMNVEV (reference sequence). The length of the CDR3 is 18 residues. CDR3 coding DNA: TGTGCCAGCAGTGCGGGACTAGCGGGCCTGGGTTCCAAAGATACGCAGTATTTT. This gives the protein CASSAGLAGLGSKDTQYF.

This clone was picked up a small number of times. The chain uses TRBV30 and TRBJ2-7; 7 bases map to TRBD1. The junction had 18 bases not matched to a gene; V was cut back by 2 bases and J by 5 bases. This CDR3 spans 17 amino acids. Per the germline V gene, CDR1 is GTSNPN and CDR2 is SVGIG (reference sequence). The CDR3 sequence: CAWSTPPKPGQLNEQYF. In DNA form, the CDR3 reads TGTGCCTGGAGTACTCCTCCCAAACCGGGACAGTTGAACGAGCAGTACTTC.

This chain connects TRBV28 to TRBJ2-1; 11 bases fit TRBD2. V shed 3 bases, J shed 6 bases, and the junction held 4 bases outside the gene matches. Germline lookup yields CDR1 MDHEN and CDR2 SYDVKM. The CDR3 runs to 15 residues. CDR3 in amino acids: CASSFSGRDPNEQFF. The CDR3 DNA reads TGTGCCAGCAGTTTTAGCGGGAGGGACCCCAATGAGCAGTTCTTC.

The table lists this clone with a few counts. This chain uses TRBV7-2 with TRBJ2-1; perhaps TRBD1 as D (5 bases). Germline values: CDR1 SGHTA, CDR2 FQGNSA. CDR3 length equals 16 residues. V lost 7 bases, J lost 6 bases, and 22 bases lay in between. The CDR3 nucleotides are TGTGCCAGCACCCCAAGGGCAGGGTGGGAACGCAATGAGCAGTTCTTC. As protein: CASTPRAGWERNEQFF.

The V call is TRBV19, the J call TRBJ2-7; 7 bases fit TRBD2. The CDR3 is 17 amino acids. V dropped 9 bases and J dropped 2; count of bases not matched to a gene: 19. The germline V gene has CDR1 LNHDA and CDR2 SQIVND (reference sequence). CDR3 nucleotide sequence: TGTGCCAGATCGGGCACCCGGTTGGCTAGCGGAACCTACGAGCAGTACTTC. Amino acid sequence: CARSGTRLASGTYEQYF. Full variable domain (remainder filled in from reference TRBV19 and TRBJ2-7): DGGITQSPKYLFRKEGQNVTLSCEQNLNHDAMYWYRQDPGQGLRLIYYSQIVNDFQKGDIAEGYSVSREKKESFPLTVTSAQKNPTAFYLCARSGTRLASGTYEQYFGPGTRLTVT.

The V and J genes are TRBV9 and TRBJ2-3; the match to TRBD1 covers 7 bases. There are 14 residues in the CDR3. Trimming at V came to 6 bases and at J to 2 bases, leaving 6 bases not matched to a gene. Germline loops: CDR1 SGDLS, CDR2 YYNGEE. The CDR3 loop reads CASNRDSNTDTQYF. CDR3 DNA: TGTGCCAGCAACCGGGACAGTAACACAGATACGCAGTATTTT.

This clone was picked up a small number of times. The rearrangement uses TRBV19 and TRBJ2-2, with D possibly TRBD2 on 6 matching bases. Germline V gene sequence: CDR1 LNHDA, CDR2 SQIVND (reference sequence). CDR3 size: 13 residues. Trimming removed 7 bases at V and 8 bases at J, with 14 bases between. CDR3 sequence (DNA): TGTGCCAGTATGAGGGCGGGAAGGGGGGAGCTGTTTTTT. Its translation is CASMRAGRGELFF. Supplemented by reference TRBV19 and TRBJ2-2, the full variable domain reads DGGITQSPKYLFRKEGQNVTLSCEQNLNHDAMYWYRQDPGQGLRLIYYSQIVNDFQKGDIAEGYSVSREKKESFPLTVTSAQKNPTAFYLCASMRAGRGELFFGEGSRLTVL.

This clone was picked up a small number of times. The rearrangement links TRBV6-5 to TRBJ1-5; D is ambiguous. Germline CDR1 MNHEY, CDR2 SVGAGI. Trimming stripped 5 bases from V and 4 bases from J, with 9 bases between. This CDR3 has 13 amino acids. CDR3: CASSGERNQPQHF. The CDR3 DNA follows: TGTGCCAGCAGTGGGGAGAGGAATCAGCCCCAGCATTTT.

Note on this clone: Other nucleotide sequences in the sample specify the same CDR3. V gene TRBV6-5 combines with J gene TRBJ2-7; 7 nucleotides line up with TRBD1. With 5 bases clipped from V and 2 bases from J, the junction kept 3 bases outside the gene matches. Germline V gene data show CDR1 as MNHEY and CDR2 as SVGAGI. The CDR3 is 13 residues long. CDR3 DNA sequence: TGTGCCAGCAGTCTGGACAGGACCTACGAGCAGTACTTC. Translating gives CASSLDRTYEQYF.

The V gene is TRBV7-9, the J gene TRBJ2-1; D is perhaps TRBD2 (6 bases). Germline assignment: CDR1 SEHNR and CDR2 FQNEAQ (reference sequence). The CDR3 runs to 12 residues. The germline V and J ends were trimmed by 5 bases and 7 bases, with 9 bases remaining between them. Here the CDR3 DNA reads TGTGCCAGCAGCAGACTAGGGAATGAGCAGTTCTTC. This sequence encodes CASSRLGNEQFF.

This sequence joins TRBV25-1 and TRBJ2-7; 7 positions agree with TRBD1. V lost 3 bases and J lost 3; bases outside the gene matches: 8. Germline loops: CDR1 MGHDK, CDR2 SYGVNS. The CDR3 sequence is 15 residues long. CDR3 protein: CASSDARTGDYEQYF. Written as DNA, the CDR3 is TGTGCCAGCAGTGACGCCCGGACAGGAGACTACGAGCAGTACTTC.

In regard to this clone: The sample holds other DNA sequences that translate to the same CDR3. This rearrangement joins TRBV4-2 to TRBJ2-5, with 10 bases matching TRBD2. Germline CDR1 is LGHNA and CDR2 is YNFKEQ. CDR3 length: 14 amino acids. The V segment lost 4 bases and the J segment 3 bases; nucleotides outside the gene matches: 2. The CDR3 nucleotides are TGTGCCAGCAGCCCAGGACTAGCGGAAGAGACCCAGTACTTC. The encoded protein is CASSPGLAEETQYF.

This clone was counted only a few times. The chain couples TRBV30 to TRBJ1-1; 12 nucleotides align to TRBD1. Germline trimming cut 5 bases from V and 6 bases from J; bases unmatched to any gene: 1. From germline, CDR1 is GTSNPN and CDR2 SVGIG (reference sequence). There are 12 residues in the CDR3. The CDR3 coding sequence is TGTGCCTGGGGGGACAGGGGGCCTGAAGCTTTCTTT. Its translation: CAWGDRGPEAFF.

This chain links TRBV19 with TRBJ2-7; D is possibly TRBD1 (5 bases). V lost 4 bases, J lost 3 bases, and 7 bases lay in between. Per the germline V gene, CDR1 is LNHDA and CDR2 is SQIVND (reference sequence). CDR3 length: 12 amino acids. This CDR3 reads CASSKQGYEQYF. The CDR3 DNA sequence: TGTGCCAGTAGTAAGCAGGGCTACGAGCAGTACTTC.

This clone has just one count. V usage is TRBV2 and J usage is TRBJ2-3; D gene unclear. The V end was cut by 2 bases, the J end by 2 bases, with 5 bases between. This CDR3 contains 13 residues. Germline loops: CDR1 SNHLY, CDR2 FYNNEI. CDR3 residues: CASSESVTDTQYF. CDR3 bases: TGTGCCAGCAGTGAAAGCGTCACAGATACGCAGTATTTT.

The V and J genes are TRBV29-1 and TRBJ1-2; D might be TRBD1 (5 bases). V shed 4 bases and J shed 3 bases, with 9 bases lying between them. CDR3 length: 12 residues. Germline V CDR1 and CDR2: SQVTM, ANQGSEA. CDR3 DNA sequence: TGCAGCGTTGCGGGGGGAGACTATGGCTACACCTTC. This sequence encodes CSVAGGDYGYTF.

The V and J genes are TRBV11-2 and TRBJ2-5, with 8 bases lining up with TRBD1. The CDR3 has 16 residues. Germline V gene data show CDR1 as SGHAT and CDR2 as FQNNGV. With 3 bases clipped from V and 0 bases from J, the junction kept 6 bases outside the gene matches. The CDR3 DNA is TGTGCCAGCAGCTTTAGACAGGGGCTCCACCAAGAGACCCAGTACTTC. Translated, it gives CASSFRQGLHQETQYF. Full variable domain (missing parts from reference TRBV11-2 and TRBJ2-5): EAGVAQSPRYKIIEKRQSVAFWCNPISGHATLYWYQQILGQGPKLLIQFQNNGVVDDSQLPKDRFSAERLKGVDSTLKIQPAKLEDSAVYLCASSFRQGLHQETQYFGPGTRLLVL.

The CDR3 region has the DNA TGTGCCTGGAGTGGCGCCAATGAGCAGTTCTTC. This translates into CAWSGANEQFF. The J gene is TRBJ2-1, the V gene TRBV30; D ambiguous. Per the germline V gene, CDR1 is GTSNPN and CDR2 is SVGIG (reference sequence). There are 11 residues in the CDR3. Trimming cost V 1 base and J 6 bases, with 4 bases left between them. The whole variable domain, filled in from reference TRBV30 and TRBJ2-1, reads SQTIHQWPATLVQPVGSPLSLECTVEGTSNPNLYWYRQAAGRGLQLLFYSVGIGQISSEVPQNLSASRPQDRQFILSSKKLLLSDSGFYLCAWSGANEQFFGPGTRLTVL.

The table lists this clone with a few counts. The rearrangement links TRBV28 to TRBJ1-6; D may be TRBD1 (5 bases). The CDR3 is 15 amino acids. V lost 3 bases and J 9 bases, leaving 15 bases between the germline ends. Germline CDR1 is MDHEN and CDR2 is SYDVKM. The CDR3 DNA sequence: TGTGCCAGCAGTTTTTCGACGGGGGATAGTTCACCCCTCCACTTT. It specifies CASSFSTGDSSPLHF.

The chain is built from TRBV21-1 and TRBJ2-3; the D call in the table, TRBD2, was not verified against the DNA. TRBV21-1 is a documented pseudogene. The CDR3 runs 22 residues. CDR3 in amino acids: CASSKARGTNLAGDRGTDTQYF. The CDR3 DNA is TGTGCCAGCAGCAAAGCTCGGGGGACTAATCTAGCGGGAGATCGAGGCACAGATACGCAGTATTTT.

The rearrangement links TRBV10-3 to TRBJ1-1; 9 bases align to TRBD1. Germline assignment: CDR1 ENHRY and CDR2 SYGVKD. The length of the CDR3 is 15 residues. The ends lost 6 bases at V and 7 bases at J; junction bases unmatched: 12. Here the CDR3 DNA reads TGTGCCATCAGCCTTCGGGACAGGGAGGAGGGTGAAGCTTTCTTT. It is translated as CAISLRDREEGEAFF.

V is TRBV7-3 and J is TRBJ2-7, with 7 bases aligning to TRBD2. Germline V CDR1 and CDR2: SGHTA, FQGTGA. The ends lost 0 bases at V and 6 bases at J; junction bases unmatched: 8. The CDR3 has 15 amino acids. The CDR3 here is CASSLTGGSGIEQYF. As DNA, the CDR3 is TGTGCCAGCAGCTTAACGGGCGGGAGTGGTATCGAGCAGTACTTC.

This sequence joins TRBV19 and TRBJ1-3; 9 nucleotides line up with TRBD1. The trim removed 3 bases at V and 0 bases at J, leaving 3 bases unmatched. Germline V gene sequence: CDR1 LNHDA, CDR2 SQIVND (reference sequence). The CDR3 extends over 16 amino acids. CDR3 bases: TGTGCCAGTAGTATCGGACAGGGGATCTCTGGAAACACCATATATTTT. Encoded protein: CASSIGQGISGNTIYF.

V and J are TRBV30 and TRBJ2-6, with D perhaps matching TRBD1 (6 bases). CDR3 length: 14 residues. With 5 bases removed from V and 4 bases from J, the gap between germline ends came to 12 bases. Germline-derived CDR1 and CDR2 are GTSNPN and SVGIG (reference sequence). The DNA for the CDR3 is TGTGCCTGGGGAACAGGGCCAGGGGCCAACGTCCTGACTTTC. The encoded protein is CAWGTGPGANVLTF.